The 4 T cell receptor beta chains given below trace back to one sample, sequenced in a study of B cell selection in AIRE deficiency. Regulatory T cells were sorted as CD4+CD25hiCD127low/negative cells. The table came from immunoSEQ multiplex PCR; TCRdb's copy has only in-frame clones and leaves some out. The table records 12,000 to 15,000 clones, under 95% of them present only once. Input material: Tregs sorted from PBMCs. These receptors originate from a human donor with AIRE deficiency.

V gene TRBV28 combines with J gene TRBJ2-4; 7 bases map to TRBD2. Trimming took 5 bases from V and 0 from J; bases not matched to a gene: 13. CDR1 and CDR2 (germline): MDHEN, SYDVKM. The CDR3 has 18 residues. The CDR3 spells CASSPRGELSLAKNIQYF. CDR3 sequence (DNA): TGTGCCAGCAGTCCCCGGGGGGAACTCTCTTTAGCCAAAAACATTCAGTACTTC.

The chain couples TRBV19 to TRBJ1-1, with 9 bases fitting TRBD1. J gave up 4 bases and V 1 base, and 4 bases lay outside the gene matches. Germline CDR1 LNHDA, CDR2 SQIVND (reference sequence). The CDR3 runs 15 residues. This CDR3 is CASSIGTGAATEAFF. Written as DNA, the CDR3 is TGTGCCAGTAGTATAGGGACAGGGGCCGCCACTGAAGCTTTCTTT.

The chain couples TRBV28 to TRBJ2-7; 8 bases are a match to TRBD1. The junction had 10 bases not matched to a gene; V was cut back by 3 bases and J by 0 bases. The CDR3 covers 17 residues. Germline CDR1 is MDHEN and CDR2 is SYDVKM. Written as DNA, the CDR3 is TGTGCCAGCAGTTTCCCGGACAGGGTAAAGGGCTCCTACGAGCAGTACTTC. This codes for CASSFPDRVKGSYEQYF.

The rearrangement joins TRBV27 to TRBJ2-7; TRBD1 might be the D (5 bases). CDR1 is MNHEY, CDR2 SMNVEV, per germline (reference sequence). The length of the CDR3 is 13 residues. Trimming pared 2 bases from V and 1 base from J, leaving 6 bases between. The CDR3 sequence: CASSLQGSYEQYF. In DNA, the CDR3 is TGTGCCAGCAGTTTACAGGGTTCCTACGAGCAGTACTTC.